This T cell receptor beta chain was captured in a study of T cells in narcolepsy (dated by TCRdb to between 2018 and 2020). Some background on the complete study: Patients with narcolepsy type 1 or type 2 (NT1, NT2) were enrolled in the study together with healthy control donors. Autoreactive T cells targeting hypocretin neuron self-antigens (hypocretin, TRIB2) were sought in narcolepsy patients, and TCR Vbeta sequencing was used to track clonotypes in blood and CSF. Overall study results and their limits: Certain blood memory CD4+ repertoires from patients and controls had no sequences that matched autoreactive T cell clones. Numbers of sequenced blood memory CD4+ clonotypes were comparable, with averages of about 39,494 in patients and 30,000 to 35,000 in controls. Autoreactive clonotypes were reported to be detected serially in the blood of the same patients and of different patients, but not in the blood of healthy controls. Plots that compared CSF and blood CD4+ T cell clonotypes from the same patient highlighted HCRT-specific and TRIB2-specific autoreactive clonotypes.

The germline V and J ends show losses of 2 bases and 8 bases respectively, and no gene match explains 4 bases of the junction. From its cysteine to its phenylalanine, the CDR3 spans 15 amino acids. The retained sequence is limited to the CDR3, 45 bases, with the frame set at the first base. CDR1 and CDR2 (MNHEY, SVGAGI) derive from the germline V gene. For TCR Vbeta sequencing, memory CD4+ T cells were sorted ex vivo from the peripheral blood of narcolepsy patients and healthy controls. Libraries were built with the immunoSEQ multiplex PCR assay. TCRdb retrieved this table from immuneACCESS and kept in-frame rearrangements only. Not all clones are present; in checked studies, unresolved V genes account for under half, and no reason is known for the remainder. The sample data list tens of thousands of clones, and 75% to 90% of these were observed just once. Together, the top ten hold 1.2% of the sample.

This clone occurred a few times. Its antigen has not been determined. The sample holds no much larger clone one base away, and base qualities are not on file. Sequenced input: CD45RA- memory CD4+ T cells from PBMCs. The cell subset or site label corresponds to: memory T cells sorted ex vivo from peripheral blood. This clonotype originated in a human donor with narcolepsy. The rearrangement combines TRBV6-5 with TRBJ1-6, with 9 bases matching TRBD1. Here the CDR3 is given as CASSYTDRGDSPLHF. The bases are TGTGCCAGCAGTTACACGGACAGGGGCGATTCACCCCTCCACTTT.